This T cell receptor (beta chain) was identified in a study of OX40 agonist ivuxolimab in advanced cancers. Whole-study context: Participants, 82.7% male, averaged around 64 years of age, ranging from about 23 to 90.

Note on this clone: Its antigen remains unknown.

Trimming removed 1 base from V and 3 bases from J, with 11 bases in between. CDR1 KGHSH and CDR2 LQKENI come from the germline V gene. CDR3 length: 15 amino acids. Whole-study findings and limits: At doses 0.1 to 3.0 mg/kg, CD4+ and CD8+ clones expanded.

Autoimmune disease history or systemic immunosuppression excluded patients. TCRdb keeps only in-frame clones here, not all; method: immunoSEQ multiplex PCR. The data show about 84,000 clones, over 85% seen once. The V call is TRBV18, the J call TRBJ2-3, with a tentative D call TRBD1 (5 bases). The sequence came from an adult with an advanced solid tumor such as melanoma, head and neck, liver or kidney cancer. Material: CD4+ or CD8+ T cells sorted from blood, obtained in a trial of the OX40 agonist ivuxolimab. The CDR3 DNA sequence: TGTGCCAGCTCACCACTAGGGGCGAGGACAGATACGCAGTATTTT. Amino acid sequence: CASSPLGARTDTQYF. The full variable domain, its missing parts supplied by reference TRBV18 and TRBJ2-3, is NAGVMQNPRHLVRRRGQEARLRCSPMKGHSHVYWYRQLPEEGLKFMVYLQKENIIDESGMPKERFSAEFPKEGPSILRIQQVVRGDSAAYFCASSPLGARTDTQYFGPGTRLTVL.